These T cell receptor beta chains were read from a single sample in a study of patients with pleural tuberculosis. MiXCR, run by TCRdb on the reads, gives a single entry per CDR3 protein. The sample consists of about 29,000 distinct CDR3 sequences, 18% of them appearing once. The sequenced sample was peripheral blood. These receptors came from a human donor with pleural tuberculosis. Both conserved end residues are part of each CDR3. A D gene is named only where the DNA matches it firmly. Clone size appears in some rows only: once, few, many, or a class for an expanded clone.

j_call	clone_size	v_call	d_call	cdr3_aa	cdr3_nt
TRBJ2-1	many	TRBV20-1	TRBD2	CSARKRESPWEQFF	TGCAGTGCGAGGAAGCGGGAGAGCCCGTGGGAGCAGTTCTTC
TRBJ2-5	few	TRBV7-9	.	CASPEGTLVETQYF	TGTGCCAGTCCGGAGGGGACCTTAGTTGAGACCCAGTACTTC
TRBJ2-3	.	TRBV7-2	.	CASSWSADTQYF	TGTGCCAGCAGTTGGAGCGCAGATACACAGTATTTT
TRBJ1-5	many	TRBV12-3/TRBV12-4	.	CASSPRGDANQPQHF	TGTGCCAGCAGTCCTAGGGGGGATGCCAATCAGCCCCAGCATTTT
TRBJ1-1	.	TRBV15	TRBD1	CATRDRDSISNTEAFF	TGTGCCACCAGAGACAGGGACTCCATTTCGAACACTGAAGCTTTCTTT
TRBJ2-1	many	TRBV4-1	.	CASSHVGNEQFF	TGCGCCAGCAGCCACGTCGGCAATGAGCAGTTCTTC
TRBJ1-1	many	TRBV29-1	.	CSVVVARRNTEAFF	TGCAGCGTTGTGGTGGCACGGAGGAACACTGAAGCTTTCTTT
TRBJ2-4	many	TRBV20-1	TRBD1	CSAVTGVAKNIQYF	TGCAGTGCTGTTACAGGGGTTGCCAAAAACATTCAGTACTTC
TRBJ2-1	.	TRBV4-2	.	CASSRGRLRLVTQFF	TGTGCCAGCAGCCGGGGCAGGTTACGTTTGGTTACGCAGTTCTTC
TRBJ2-5	many	TRBV6-1	.	CATNRETLGETQYF	TGTGCCACCAACCGAGAGACGCTGGGGGAGACCCAGTACTTC
TRBJ2-7	many	TRBV12-3/TRBV12-4	.	CASSLWESYEQYF	TGTGCCAGCAGTTTATGGGAAAGCTACGAGCAGTACTTC
TRBJ1-3	few	TRBV29-1	.	CSVAVGLSSGNTIYF	TGCAGCGTTGCCGTGGGCCTGAGCTCTGGAAACACCATATATTTT
TRBJ1-5	many	TRBV19	.	CASHVSGHPKHF	TGTGCCAGTCACGTTAGTGGGCATCCGAAGCATTTT
TRBJ2-3	many	TRBV20-1	.	CSALGLVGSTDTQYF	TGCAGTGCGCTCGGGCTAGTCGGAAGCACAGATACGCAGTATTTT
TRBJ2-1	many	TRBV7-9	.	CASSLIRSEQFF	TGTGCCAGCAGCTTAATCAGGAGCGAGCAGTTCTTC
TRBJ1-4	many	TRBV12-3/TRBV12-4	.	CASSWQGAEKLFF	TGTGCCAGCAGTTGGCAGGGTGCTGAAAAACTGTTTTTT
TRBJ1-2	many	TRBV28	.	CASDEDGGGYTF	TGTGCCAGCGACGAGGACGGAGGCGGCTACACCTTC
TRBJ2-3	many	TRBV6-6	.	CASSYLASASTDTQYF	TGTGCCAGCAGTTACTTGGCTAGCGCTAGCACAGATACGCAGTATTTT
TRBJ1-1	medium-sized	TRBV7-2	.	CASSLTYRIGTEAFF	TGTGCCAGCAGCTTAACCTACAGGATTGGCACTGAAGCTTTCTTT
TRBJ2-5	many	TRBV5-5	.	CASSLRQIQETQYF	TGTGCCAGCAGCTTGCGTCAGATCCAAGAGACCCAGTACTTC
TRBJ2-3	.	TRBV3-1	TRBD1	CVSSAGQGLTDTQYF	TGTGTCAGCAGTGCGGGACAGGGACTAACAGATACGCAGTATTTT
TRBJ1-1	many	TRBV7-2	TRBD1	CASSNDRVSTEAFF	TGTGCCAGCAGCAATGACAGGGTGAGCACTGAAGCTTTCTTT
TRBJ1-1	.	TRBV7-2	TRBD1	CAISFRQGAIDTEAFF	TGTGCCATCAGTTTTAGACAGGGGGCAATAGACACTGAAGCTTTCTTT
TRBJ1-1	.	TRBV6-1	.	CASSYMGEDCF	TGTGCCAGCAGTTATATGGGTGAAGATTGCTTT
TRBJ1-1	many	TRBV29-1	.	CSALQGRTEAFF	TGCAGCGCCCTACAGGGTAGAACTGAAGCTTTCTTT
TRBJ2-3	many	TRBV2	.	CASRADTDTQYF	TGTGCCAGCAGGGCGGACACAGATACGCAGTATTTT
TRBJ2-3	many	TRBV7-9	.	CASSFSGGPTDTQYF	TGTGCCAGCAGCTTTTCCGGGGGGCCCACAGATACGCAGTATTTT
TRBJ1-1	.	TRBV28	.	CSSSPIETVNTEAFF	TGTTCTAGCAGCCCCATTGAGACAGTCAACACTGAAGCTTTCTTT
TRBJ1-4	medium-sized	TRBV6-1	.	CASSETPEEKLFF	TGTGCCAGCAGTGAAACGCCCGAAGAAAAACTGTTTTTT
TRBJ2-1	many	TRBV13	.	CASSLGVSSYNEQFF	TGTGCCAGCAGCTTAGGGGTGAGCTCCTACAATGAGCAGTTCTTC
TRBJ2-2	few	TRBV29-1	TRBD1	CSVSRQGNTGELFF	TGCAGCGTTTCACGACAGGGGAACACCGGGGAGCTGTTTTTT
TRBJ1-5	medium-sized	TRBV20-1	.	CSAIPGPNQPQHF	TGCAGTGCTATTCCGGGTCCCAATCAGCCCCAGCATTTT
TRBJ2-7	many	TRBV20-1	TRBD1	CSAAQGEPYEQYF	TGCAGTGCTGCACAGGGGGAACCCTACGAGCAGTACTTC
TRBJ1-1	.	TRBV12-3/TRBV12-4	.	CASSLQGGRTEAFF	TGTGCCAGCAGTTTACAGGGCGGGAGGACTGAAGCTTTCTTT
TRBJ1-6	once	TRBV3-1	TRBD1	CASSQDHYRDSNDSPLHF	TGTGCCAGCAGCCAAGATCACTATCGGGACAGCAATGATTCACCCCTCCACTTT
TRBJ2-3	many	TRBV7-9	TRBD2	CASSSTSGGSTDTQYF	TGTGCCAGCAGCTCAACTAGCGGGGGAAGCACAGATACGCAGTATTTT
TRBJ2-7	many	TRBV20-1	TRBD1	CSASGQGGYEQYF	TGCAGTGCTAGTGGACAGGGGGGCTACGAGCAGTACTTC
TRBJ2-1	many	TRBV29-1	TRBD1	CSVEGTDYNEQFF	TGCAGCGTGGAAGGGACAGATTACAATGAGCAGTTCTTC
TRBJ1-3	medium-sized	TRBV27	.	CASSSLSGNTIYF	TGTGCCAGCAGCTCCCTCTCTGGAAACACCATATATTTT
TRBJ2-6	.	TRBV29-1	TRBD1	CSVDGTGSTGANVLTF	TGCAGCGTTGATGGGACAGGGAGTACTGGGGCCAACGTCCTGACTTTC
TRBJ1-2	many	TRBV6-1	TRBD1	CASSGRGQSYGYTF	TGTGCCAGCAGTGGCAGGGGGCAGAGCTATGGCTACACCTTC
TRBJ2-1	many	TRBV7-9	.	CASSLEGEGYNEQFF	TGTGCCAGCAGCTTAGAAGGGGAAGGCTACAATGAGCAGTTCTTC
TRBJ2-2	many	TRBV13	.	CASSPDGIGLGTGELFF	TGTGCCAGCAGCCCCGACGGGATCGGATTAGGGACCGGGGAGCTGTTTTTT
TRBJ2-3	many	TRBV2	TRBD2	CASRATSGDTDTQYF	TGTGCCAGCAGGGCCACTAGCGGCGACACAGATACGCAGTATTTT
TRBJ2-1	many	TRBV12-3/TRBV12-4	.	CASSLEAGSYNEQFF	TGTGCCAGCAGTTTAGAGGCGGGATCCTACAATGAGCAGTTCTTC
TRBJ1-1	many	TRBV18	.	CASTPGQGPEAFF	TGTGCCAGCACGCCGGGGCAGGGGCCTGAAGCTTTCTTT
TRBJ2-1	many	TRBV4-1	.	CASSTTATNDNEQFF	TGCGCCAGCAGCACTACAGCCACTAACGACAATGAGCAGTTCTTC
TRBJ1-4	.	TRBV27	.	CASSRADGNEKLFF	TGTGCCAGCAGTCGGGCGGACGGGAATGAAAAACTGTTTTTT
TRBJ1-1	.	TRBV6-1	.	CASSQPRQNMNTEAFF	TGTGCCAGCAGCCAACCGAGGCAGAACATGAACACTGAAGCTTTCTTT